This T cell receptor beta chain emerged from a study of T cells in Graves' hyperthyroidism and ophthalmopathy. Study-wide points: Blood also showed most of the thyroid clonotypes that were expanded above 0.001.

Note on this clonotype: Its antigen is currently unknown. Since a much larger clone is just one base distant, this may be a read error.

The V gene's germline CDR1 is MNHEY and CDR2 SVGEGT. The CDR3 extends over 13 amino acids. Amplified TCR beta CDR3 regions came from RNA transcripts. Carried out on the TCR CDR3, a first-round RT-PCR used the HTBI primer set. In TCRdb, the multiplex PCR reads were re-called with MiXCR into one record per CDR3 protein. This sample carries hundreds of thousands of distinct CDR3 sequences, roughly a sixth of them seen once, and the ten largest clones take less than 3.5%. Enrolled ophthalmopathy patients presented with a Clinical Activity Score of at least 3, a NOSPECS grade of at least 4, and disease duration under 3 months.

The chain is built from TRBV6-2 or TRBV6-3 and TRBJ2-7; weak D call: TRBD2 (7 bases). This receptor was identified in a woman aged 40 to 50 with Graves' ophthalmopathy. Sequences were obtained from blood. CDR3 loop: CASRGGASHEQYF. The CDR3 nucleotides are TGTGCCAGCAGGGGGGGGGCCTCCCACGAGCAGTACTTC.